The T cell receptor beta chain described here comes from a study of T cell repertoires in cytomegalovirus infection. Across the whole study: Based on public TCR beta signatures, there were indications of CMV infection and of a matching HLA type. Whole-study findings and limits: Ex vivo, HLA-C-restricted CMV-specific TCR beta clonotypes prevailed over the rest of the response. Cumulative public TCR beta family frequency identified carriers of CMV plus the relevant HLA.

Concerning this clonotype: What it recognizes is unknown.

TCRdb analysed the reads with MiXCR anew, one entry per CDR3 protein. The sample lists about 330,000 distinct CDR3 sequences; 9% to 9.5% were seen once. The germline V gene encodes CDR1 MNHNS and CDR2 SASEGT. Trimming shortened V by 0 bases and J by 6 bases, and 9 bases separated the two germline ends. CDR3 length equals 15 residues. The chain joins TRBV6-1 to TRBJ1-6; D is undetermined. The clonotype originates from a human donor in good health (CMV status not recorded). Some clones in this sample may be carry-over from other donors' samples. Sequencing was performed on PBMCs. The CDR3 sequence: CASSEATLGNSPLHF. In DNA, the CDR3 is TGTGCCAGCAGTGAAGCAACGCTCGGTAATTCACCCCTCCACTTT.